The 22 T cell receptor beta chains below all came from one sample that was sequenced in a study of shared clonotypes between healthy human individuals. Some clones are missing from TCRdb's copy, which holds only in-frame ones; the method was immunoSEQ multiplex PCR. The sample has 400,000 to 500,000 clones; less than 80% are singletons. What was sequenced was PBMCs. These receptor sequences come from a woman aged 40-49 years in good health. Some clones in this sample may be carry-over from other donors' samples.

The V and J genes are TRBV29-1 and TRBJ2-7, with 10 bases aligning to TRBD2. With 1 base clipped from V and 5 bases from J, the junction kept 8 bases outside the gene matches. The CDR3 runs to 15 residues. Germline CDR1 is SQVTM and CDR2 is ANQGSEA. The CDR3 region is CSVEGFGLAGDEQYF. CDR3 DNA: TGCAGCGTTGAAGGGTTTGGGCTAGCGGGAGACGAGCAGTACTTC.

The chain carries TRBV15 and TRBJ2-2, with D tentatively TRBD1 or TRBD2 (5 bases each). Trimming removed 0 bases from V and 9 bases from J, with 17 bases in between. Germline-derived CDR1 and CDR2 are LNHNV and YYDKDF (reference sequence). The CDR3 contains 16 residues. This CDR3 reads CATSRDPGTSDRELFF. CDR3 sequence (DNA): TGTGCCACCAGCAGAGATCCGGGGACCTCTGACCGGGAGCTGTTTTTT.

Only a few counts were recorded for this clone. The J gene is TRBJ2-4, the V gene TRBV12-2; TRBD2, as called in the table, went unchecked against the DNA. TRBV12-2 is designated a pseudogene. There are 16 residues in the CDR3. As DNA, the CDR3 is TGTGCAAGTCGCTTACAGCGGGAGGGAGCCAAAAACATTCAGTACTTC. It yields the protein CASRLQREGAKNIQYF.

Regarding this clone: This same CDR3 is encoded by further DNA sequences in the sample. This rearrangement joins TRBV18 to TRBJ2-1, with TRBD1 matching over 7 bases. The CDR3 runs 13 residues. Looked up from germline, CDR1 is KGHSH and CDR2 is LQKENI. V lost 4 bases to trimming and J lost 6 bases; unmatched junction nucleotides: 3. CDR3 nucleotides: TGTGCCAGCTCACTTGACAGGGCCAATGAGCAGTTCTTC. Protein: CASSLDRANEQFF. The variable domain in full, completed from reference TRBV18 and TRBJ2-1, reads NAGVMQNPRHLVRRRGQEARLRCSPMKGHSHVYWYRQLPEEGLKFMVYLQKENIIDESGMPKERFSAEFPKEGPSILRIQQVVRGDSAAYFCASSLDRANEQFFGPGTRLTVL.

This chain connects TRBV10-1 to TRBJ2-1; 10 positions match TRBD2. Germline CDR1 WNHNN, CDR2 SYGVQD (reference sequence). The length of the CDR3 is 18 residues. V was clipped by 0 bases and J by 4 bases; unmatched bases: 9. The CDR3: CASSESNMASGGYNEQFF. The CDR3 DNA is TGCGCCAGCAGTGAGTCGAATATGGCTAGCGGGGGATACAATGAGCAGTTCTTC.

The genes are TRBV9 and TRBJ2-5, with D unclear. The CDR3 is made up of 14 amino acids. Trimming shortened V by 2 bases and J by 5 bases, and 13 bases separated the two germline ends. The germline CDR1 and CDR2 sequences are SGDLS and YYNGEE. Here the CDR3 reads CASSVDPLTETQYF. The CDR3 DNA follows: TGTGCCAGCAGCGTGGACCCCCTAACGGAGACCCAGTACTTC.

Turning to this clone: This may be a read error: a much more frequent sequence differs by one nucleotide. The J gene is TRBJ2-3, the V gene TRBV30; 9 nucleotides align to TRBD2. CDR3 length: 14 residues. V dropped 5 bases and J dropped 1; count of bases not matched to a gene: 4. CDR1 is GTSNPN, CDR2 SVGIG, per germline (reference sequence). The CDR3, as DNA: TGTGCCTGGGCTAGCGGGACGCGCACAGATACGCAGTATTTT. Protein: CAWASGTRTDTQYF.

The rearrangement uses TRBV5-4 and TRBJ2-3, with TRBD2 identical over 7 bases. This CDR3 is 15 amino acids long. Germline V gene data show CDR1 as SGHNT and CDR2 as YYREEE (reference sequence). Germline trimming cut 0 bases from V and 3 bases from J; bases unmatched to any gene: 4. The CDR3 coding sequence is TGTGCCAGCAGCTTGGAGGGCGGGGGTACAGATACGCAGTATTTT. Encoded protein: CASSLEGGGTDTQYF.

The chain couples TRBV7-8 to TRBJ1-5; D ambiguous. Germline V gene sequence: CDR1 SGHVS, CDR2 FQNEAQ. Trimming pared 3 bases from V and 6 bases from J, leaving 12 bases between. The CDR3 runs to 14 residues. The CDR3 spells CASSLGIAFQPQHF. CDR3 nucleotides: TGTGCCAGCAGCTTGGGGATAGCCTTTCAGCCCCAGCATTTT.

This clone was counted between two and nine times. The V and J genes are TRBV19 and TRBJ1-2, with 8 positions matching TRBD1. The J segment lost 8 bases and the V segment lost 4 bases, leaving 3 bases of the junction unmatched. In germline, CDR1 is LNHDA, CDR2 SQIVND (reference sequence). This CDR3 is 12 amino acids long. Written as DNA, the CDR3 is TGTGCCAGTAGTACGACAGGGGTGGGCTACACCTTC. This codes for CASSTTGVGYTF.

CDR3 loop: CASTTLAGGGNEQFF. CDR3 bases: TGTGCCAGCACCACCCTAGCGGGAGGAGGCAATGAGCAGTTCTTC. The chain recombines TRBV28 with TRBJ2-1, with 11 bases identical to TRBD2. After removal of 7 bases from V and 6 bases from J, the junction contained 8 bases not matched to a gene. Germline CDR1 is MDHEN and CDR2 is SYDVKM. The CDR3 totals 15 residues. Full variable domain (missing parts from reference TRBV28 and TRBJ2-1): DVKVTQSSRYLVKRTGEKVFLECVQDMDHENMFWYRQDPGLGLRLIYFSYDVKMKEKGDIPEGYSVSREKKERFSLILESASTNQTSMYLCASTTLAGGGNEQFFGPGTRLTVL.

V gene TRBV7-3 combines with J gene TRBJ1-1; D not resolved. CDR3 size: 14 residues. Germline V lookup: CDR1 SGHTA, CDR2 FQGTGA. Between the trimmed V and J ends, which lost 1 base and 8 bases, there was a span of 14 bases. Written as DNA, the CDR3 is TGTGCCAGCAGCTTAAATGGCCTGGACGGGGAAGCTTTCTTT. Translated, it gives CASSLNGLDGEAFF. Combining the CDR3 with reference TRBV7-3 and TRBJ1-1 gives the whole variable domain GAGVSQTPSNKVTEKGKYVELRCDPISGHTALYWYRQSLGQGPEFLIYFQGTGAADDSGLPNDRFFAVRPEGSVSTLKIQRTERGDSAVYLCASSLNGLDGEAFFGQGTRLTVV.

Of note for this clone: One end of the junction varies from germline; a read error may be responsible. V and J are TRBV7-7 and TRBJ1-2; no definite D call. CDR1 is SSHAT, CDR2 FNYEAQ, per germline (reference sequence). The CDR3 runs 15 residues. The CDR3 bases are TGTGCTAGCAGCCTCGGACGGCAGGAGTTCTATGGCTACACCTTC. Its protein is CASSLGRQEFYGYTF.

The gene calls are TRBV7-2 and TRBJ1-1; D is undetermined. V gave up 5 bases and J gave up 0 bases, with 13 bases separating them. Germline V gene lookup returns CDR1 SGHTA and CDR2 FQGNSA. CDR3 length: 15 amino acids. The CDR3 sequence is CASSQENYMNTEAFF. The CDR3 nucleotides read TGTGCCAGCAGCCAAGAGAACTACATGAACACTGAAGCTTTCTTT. Full variable domain (outside the CDR3, taken from reference TRBV7-2 and TRBJ1-1): GAGVSQSPSNKVTEKGKDVELRCDPISGHTALYWYRQSLGQGLEFLIYFQGNSAPDKSGLPSDRFSAERTGGSVSTLTIQRTQQEDSAVYLCASSQENYMNTEAFFGQGTRLTVV.

V and J are TRBV9 and TRBJ2-1; D may be TRBD1 or TRBD2 (5 bases each). Per germline, CDR1 SGDLS and CDR2 YYNGEE. The CDR3 contains 16 residues. V lost 3 bases and J 6 bases, leaving 19 bases between the germline ends. The CDR3 reads CASSGLIQDNFNEQFF. The CDR3 coding sequence is TGTGCCAGCAGCGGACTAATACAGGACAATTTCAATGAGCAGTTCTTC.

The chain couples TRBV7-6 to TRBJ2-2, with 7 bases that match TRBD1. The germline gives CDR1 SGHVS, CDR2 FNYEAQ. V gave up 2 bases and J gave up 5 bases; unmatched junction bases: 2. This CDR3 has 14 residues. DNA of the CDR3: TGTGCCAGCAGCTTACAGGGGGTGACCGGGGAGCTGTTTTTT. It codes for CASSLQGVTGELFF.

This sequence joins TRBV11-2 and TRBJ2-7, with D possibly being TRBD2 (6 bases). The V end was cut by 5 bases, the J end by 7 bases, with 21 bases between. CDR3 length: 15 residues. The germline V gene has CDR1 SGHAT and CDR2 FQNNGV. Here the CDR3 reads CASSPHPGLQNEQYF. The CDR3, as DNA: TGTGCCAGCAGCCCCCATCCGGGACTCCAGAATGAGCAGTACTTC.

The chain has TRBV18 and TRBJ1-1, with 7 bases identical to TRBD1. The germline V gene has CDR1 KGHSH and CDR2 LQKENI. This CDR3 is 14 amino acids long. J gave up 6 bases and V 1 base, and 5 bases lay outside the gene matches. The CDR3 DNA is TGTGCCAGCTCACCACAGGGGGCGCAGGCTGAAGCTTTCTTT. Residues: CASSPQGAQAEAFF.

The chain is built from TRBV10-3 and TRBJ2-7, with D perhaps given as TRBD1 or TRBD2 (5 bases each). Germline CDR1 reads ENHRY; CDR2 reads SYGVKD. The V end lost 6 bases, the J end lost 3 bases, and 9 bases lay between the germline ends. The CDR3 loop spans 12 amino acids. The DNA for the CDR3 is TGTGCCATCAGCTGGGACGGCTACGAGCAGTACTTC. Translating it yields CAISWDGYEQYF.

Details on this clone: This likely stems from a read error, as it lies one base from a far larger clone. The chain carries TRBV7-9 and TRBJ2-7; TRBD2 aligns across 7 bases. The CDR3 consists of 15 residues. Germline V gene lookup returns CDR1 SEHNR and CDR2 FQNEAQ (reference sequence). The CDR3, as DNA: TGTGCCGGCAGCTTAGGCGGGGGATCGTTCGGCGAGCAGTACTTC. Encoded protein: CAGSLGGGSFGEQYF.

V and J are TRBV18 and TRBJ1-1, with D possibly TRBD1 on 5 matching bases. The CDR3 extends over 14 amino acids. Per germline, CDR1 KGHSH and CDR2 LQKENI. V shed 0 bases and J shed 8 bases, with 13 bases lying between them. CDR3 nucleotides: TGTGCCAGCTCACCACCGAGCGTGGGGGGGGAAGCTTTCTTT. Protein sequence: CASSPPSVGGEAFF.

The rearrangement links TRBV15 to TRBJ2-1, with 7 nucleotides matching TRBD1. This CDR3 contains 15 residues. The germline V gene has CDR1 LNHNV and CDR2 YYDKDF (reference sequence). V was pared by 4 bases and J by 0 bases, with 3 bases of the junction left unmatched. The CDR3: CATSKDRSSYNEQFF. The CDR3 region has the DNA TGTGCCACCAGCAAGGACAGGAGCTCCTACAATGAGCAGTTCTTC.